The T cell receptor (beta chain) under discussion was sequenced for a study of blood T cell repertoires in COVID-19. Overall study context: Material from acute and convalescent COVID-19 was sourced from the United States, Italy and Spain. Sample material is recorded as cDNA or gDNA derived from T cells, B-cell-depleted T cells, or PBMCs.

In the authors' methods: Nucleated cell counts were estimated from reference gene primer amplification. TCRdb's table, derived via immunoSEQ multiplex PCR, lists solely in-frame clones and lacks some. V, J and clone size were drawn from that table, and D and trimming were deduced from the DNA. The repertoire has 360,000 or so clones, 85% to 90% of them found once; the top ten carry roughly 6.8%. Germline lookup yields CDR1 SGHTA and CDR2 FQGTGA. V was cut by 3 bases and J by 2 bases, with 14 bases left in between. The CDR3 sequence is 16 residues long. This clonotype was obtained from a man aged 18 to 29 with active or convalescent COVID-19. The sequenced sample was peripheral blood. V is TRBV7-3 and J is TRBJ2-1, with D possibly being TRBD2 (7 bases). CDR3 DNA sequence: TGTGCCAGCAGCTTTGGAGGGGGGGGCCCCTACAATGAGCAGTTCTTC. This sequence encodes CASSFGGGGPYNEQFF.